This T cell receptor (beta chain) derives from a study of blood T cell repertoires in COVID-19. CDR3 length: 11 amino acids. V lost 4 bases and J lost 7, with 7 bases in between. CDR1 and CDR2 (germline): SQVTM, ANQGSEA. All enrollees were about 18 to 100 years old and from 24 US areas. Assignment of participants to cohorts was predicated upon participant-reported clinical history. The assay was immunoSEQ multiplex PCR, and TCRdb's table has in-frame clones only and misses some. Among about 400,000 clones listed, about 88% were seen once. This sequence originates from a woman aged 30 to 39 who had recovered from COVID-19. Sequencing used PBMCs or T cells enriched from blood (not recorded which). The chain couples TRBV29-1 to TRBJ2-2, with D tentatively TRBD1 (5 bases). CDR3 sequence (DNA): TGCAGCGTTGGAAGGGGCGGGGAGCTGTTTTTT. Residues: CSVGRGGELFF.